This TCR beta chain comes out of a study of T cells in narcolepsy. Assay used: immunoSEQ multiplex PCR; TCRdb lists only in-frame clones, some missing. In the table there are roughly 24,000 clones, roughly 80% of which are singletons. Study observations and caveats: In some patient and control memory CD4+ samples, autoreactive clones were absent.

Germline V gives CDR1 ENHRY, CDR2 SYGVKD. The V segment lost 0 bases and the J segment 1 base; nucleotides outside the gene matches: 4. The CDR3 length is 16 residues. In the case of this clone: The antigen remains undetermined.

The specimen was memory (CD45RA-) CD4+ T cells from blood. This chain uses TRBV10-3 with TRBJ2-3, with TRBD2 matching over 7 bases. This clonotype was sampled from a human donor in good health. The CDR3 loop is CAISESTRGGTDTQYF. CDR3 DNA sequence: TGTGCCATCAGTGAGTCGACTCGGGGGGGCACAGATACGCAGTATTTT.